This T cell receptor (beta chain) comes out of a study of beta chain features in type 1 diabetes. Study details: All samples combined gave 95 million to 130 million sorted cells for examination.

Sequenced material consisted of expressed TCRB transcripts (all of the isolated RNA was reverse transcribed). Only in-frame clones appear in the TCRdb table, and some are missing; sequencing was by immunoSEQ multiplex PCR. The data contain about 140,000 clones, about a tenth of them singletons. This clone appeared a few times. CDR1 and CDR2 (germline): SNHLY, FYNNEI. Trimming took 6 bases from V and 6 from J; bases not matched to a gene: 11. The CDR3 extends over 17 amino acids. The sequenced sample was central memory CD4+ T cells from blood. The rearrangement joins TRBV2 to TRBJ2-5; 15 bases match TRBD2. This clonotype was obtained from a woman aged 40 to 49 in good health. CDR3 residues: CASSRGTSGGFKKTQYF. CDR3 nucleotides: TGTGCCAGCAGCCGCGGGACTAGCGGGGGGTTCAAGAAGACCCAGTACTTC.